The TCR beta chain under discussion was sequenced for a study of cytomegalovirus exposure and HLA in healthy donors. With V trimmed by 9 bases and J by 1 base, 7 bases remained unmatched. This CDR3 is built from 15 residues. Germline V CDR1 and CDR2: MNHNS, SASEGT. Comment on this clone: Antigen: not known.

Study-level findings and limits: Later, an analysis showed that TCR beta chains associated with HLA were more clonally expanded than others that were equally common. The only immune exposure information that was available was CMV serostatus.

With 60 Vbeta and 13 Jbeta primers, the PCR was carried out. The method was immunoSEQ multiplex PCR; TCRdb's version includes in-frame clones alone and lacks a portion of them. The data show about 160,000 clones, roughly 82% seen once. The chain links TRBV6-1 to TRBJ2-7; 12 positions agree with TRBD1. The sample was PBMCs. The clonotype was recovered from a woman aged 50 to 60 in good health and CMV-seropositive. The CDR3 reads CASRGQGAGSYEQYF. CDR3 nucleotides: TGTGCCAGTCGGGGACAGGGGGCGGGGTCCTACGAGCAGTACTTC.